This T cell receptor beta chain originates from a study of blood T cell repertoires in COVID-19 (dated by TCRdb to 2020 to 2021). Regarding the complete study: The collaborator samples originated in the United States, Italy and Spain and spanned the acute and convalescent phases of COVID-19. Subjects who had been exposed to COVID-19, were actively infected with it, or had recovered from it provided the deeply sampled blood TCRbeta repertoires that made up the dataset. A de-identified subject ID, COVID-19 status, age in years and sex were almost always included in the sample metadata. Where HLA class I and class II types were available, the types were taken from metadata supplied by the sample provider, not from assay-based typing. The material from the prospective study consisted of cDNA or gDNA derived from T cells, B-cell-depleted T cells, or PBMCs. The repertoires were made available in a free public database intended to serve as a resource for research on the immune response to SARS-CoV-2. The samples were drawn from the first 160 participants of the ongoing ImmuneRACE study and from more than 1,000 subjects provided by 6 global collaborators.

The research as a whole found: How much clinical and demographic metadata was included differed by source and by participant, and the metadata was provided uncurated.

Reading the germline V gene (reference sequence) gives CDR1 LGHDT and CDR2 YNNKEL. V and J lose 5 bases and 4 bases, and a span of 9 bases separates them. Inclusive of the bounding cysteine and phenylalanine, the CDR3 is 12 residues long. Only the CDR3 portion is preserved as DNA: 36 bases, with reading frame beginning at the first base. Each collaborating institution followed its own protocols to collect whole blood in K2EDTA tubes. For TCRbeta analysis, collaborators shipped samples as frozen whole blood, isolated PBMCs, or DNA extracted from either of those sample types. Turning to this clone: It has no known antigen specificity. Base qualities are missing; no much larger clone stands one base away.

TCRbeta CDR3 regions were amplified from genomic DNA by means of the immunoSEQ Assay, a bias-controlled multiplex PCR. The authors processed their data as follows. Nucleated cell counts per sample were estimated from amplification of reference gene primers within the assay. To quantify the absolute abundance of each unique TCRbeta CDR3 rearrangement, sequence reads were collapsed and filtered. For each sample, productive Simpson clonality was calculated by taking the square root of Simpson's diversity index across productive rearrangements. TCRdb mirrors the immuneACCESS table, restricted to in-frame sequences. Some clones are absent from its copies; in checked studies, under half trace to an unresolved V gene, and the reason for the others is unknown. V and J calls plus clone size are reproduced from that table; the DNA served to infer D and trimming. The sample table records under 250,000 clones; 75% to 85% of these occur just once. The ten most abundant clones make up 9.7% of the sample.

This clonotype originated in a man aged 45-60 years with active or convalescent COVID-19. Specimen: peripheral blood. Recombination linked TRBV3-1 (or the pseudogene TRBV3-2) to TRBJ2-7; TRBD1 could be the D gene, as 5 bases match. The CDR3 has the sequence CASSSRTYEQYF. The DNA reads as follows: TGTGCCAGCAGCTCCCGGACATACGAGCAGTACTTC.